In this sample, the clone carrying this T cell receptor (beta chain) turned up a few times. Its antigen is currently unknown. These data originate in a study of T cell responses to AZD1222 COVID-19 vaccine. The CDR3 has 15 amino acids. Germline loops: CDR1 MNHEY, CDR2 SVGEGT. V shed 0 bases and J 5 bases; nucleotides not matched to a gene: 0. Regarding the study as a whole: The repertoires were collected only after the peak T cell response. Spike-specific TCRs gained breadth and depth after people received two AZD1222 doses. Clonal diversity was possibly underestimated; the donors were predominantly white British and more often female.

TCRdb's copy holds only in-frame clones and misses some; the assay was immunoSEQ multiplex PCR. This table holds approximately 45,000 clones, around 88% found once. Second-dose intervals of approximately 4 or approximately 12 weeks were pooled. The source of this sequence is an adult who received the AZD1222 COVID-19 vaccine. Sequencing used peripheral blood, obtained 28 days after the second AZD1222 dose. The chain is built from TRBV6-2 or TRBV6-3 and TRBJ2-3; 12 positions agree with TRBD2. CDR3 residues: CASSYSTSGRDTQYF. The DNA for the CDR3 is TGTGCCAGCAGTTACTCGACTAGCGGGAGAGATACGCAGTATTTT.